These T cell receptor beta chains were read from a single sample in a study of blood T cell repertoires in COVID-19. TCRdb's table, derived via immunoSEQ multiplex PCR, lists solely in-frame clones and lacks some. The table shows more than 95,000 clones, with around 85% occurring only once. Sequences were obtained from peripheral blood. The receptors originated from a man between 25 and 39 years old with COVID-19, enrolled during active disease. The CDR3 runs from the conserved cysteine through the conserved F or W.

V gene	CDR3 protein
TRBV5-4	CASSSGTGHNQPQHF
TRBV7-9	CASGTQGFEAFF
TRBV9	CASSVHRVANTGELFF
TRBV10-2	CASTRQGGDEQYF
TRBV28	CASGRGVHEQYF
TRBV10-3	CAISTRDRNTGELFF
TRBV10-3	CAISDRGRKLGGTSPLHF
TRBV30	CACTTGVNSPLHF
TRBV11-2	CASRSLGREGKLFF
TRBV5-1	CASRDAVGAVQETQYF
TRBV12-3/TRBV12-4	CASSLMRVEQFF
TRBV5-1	CASSLLAGRATDTQYF
TRBV6-5	CASSYLGTGRPGTQYF
TRBV6-5	CASARDRGTDTQYF
TRBV11-3	CASSTGTVNYGYTF
TRBV5-1	CASSPGTGGTEAFF
TRBV11-1	CASSPRRGQTNEAFF
TRBV7-8	CASSFLLAEETQYF
TRBV7-2	CASSLGSSSGQETQYF
TRBV11-2	CASSIGPGEQNSYEQYF
TRBV6-5	CASSYRDRGMQYF
TRBV19	CASGTGGTYEQYF
TRBV4-1	CASSQERQRQPQHF
TRBV12-3/TRBV12-4	CASSRQVEDTQYF
TRBV7-2	CATQDRPTNEKLFF
TRBV13	CASSLGRNSYEQYF
TRBV13	CASSSGTSENTGELFF
TRBV12-3/TRBV12-4	CASSLNKYEQYF
TRBV11-3	CASSLGGRATAEEYF
TRBV5-5	CASSSLTGPNTIYF
TRBV29-1	CSAGGLATLLEETQYF
TRBV5-5	CASTAGGRTDTQYF
TRBV9	CASSPRQGINTGELFF
TRBV10-3	CAIGLTSGEPTDTQYF
TRBV28	CASSRTGATDTQYF
TRBV4-3	CASSQERGGQETQYF
TRBV24-1	CATSQREAFASQYF
TRBV6-5	CASSYSGTDAYEQYF
TRBV28	CASRRRNQPQHF